This TCR beta chain was observed in a study of blood T cell repertoires in COVID-19. The overall study: T cells, B-cell-depleted T cells, or PBMCs provided the cDNA or gDNA that served as material.

TCRdb's copy holds only in-frame clones and misses some; the assay was immunoSEQ multiplex PCR. The sample holds around 240,000 clones, 90% to 95% seen once. Losses at the gene ends were 2 bases for V and 6 bases for J; bases not matched to a gene: 4. The CDR3 covers 15 residues. The germline V gene encodes CDR1 ENHRY and CDR2 SYGVKD. This clone has just one count. The V and J genes are TRBV10-3 and TRBJ1-5; 10 nucleotides line up with TRBD1. What was sequenced was PBMCs or T cells enriched from blood (not recorded which). The TCR comes from a human donor in a cohort exposed to, infected with or recovered from COVID-19 (not recorded which). The donor label of this sample is uncertain. CDR3 residues: CAISEDRGQSQPQHF. As DNA, the CDR3 is TGTGCCATCAGTGAGGACAGGGGGCAAAGTCAGCCCCAGCATTTT.